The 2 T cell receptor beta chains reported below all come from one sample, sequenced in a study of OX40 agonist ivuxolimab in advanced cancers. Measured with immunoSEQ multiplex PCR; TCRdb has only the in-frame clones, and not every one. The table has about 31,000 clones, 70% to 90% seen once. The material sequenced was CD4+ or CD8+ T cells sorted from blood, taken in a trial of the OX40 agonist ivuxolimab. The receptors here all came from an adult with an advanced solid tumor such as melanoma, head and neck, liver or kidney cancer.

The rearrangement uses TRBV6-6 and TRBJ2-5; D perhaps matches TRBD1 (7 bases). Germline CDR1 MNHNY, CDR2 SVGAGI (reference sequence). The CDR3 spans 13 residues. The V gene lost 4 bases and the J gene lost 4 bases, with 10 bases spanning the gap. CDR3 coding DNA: TGTGCCAGCAGTTCAGGGGGGAGAGAGACCCAGTACTTC. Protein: CASSSGGRETQYF.

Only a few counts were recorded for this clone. CDR3 loop: CATSREGVRVEKLFF. The CDR3 DNA reads TGTGCCACCAGCAGAGAGGGGGTGAGGGTGGAAAAACTGTTTTTT. This chain uses TRBV15 with TRBJ1-4; a weak D match, TRBD1 (5 bases). Trimming left V 0 bases short and J 8 bases short, with 13 bases between. Germline CDR1 reads LNHNV; CDR2 reads YYDKDF (reference sequence). The CDR3 runs 15 residues.